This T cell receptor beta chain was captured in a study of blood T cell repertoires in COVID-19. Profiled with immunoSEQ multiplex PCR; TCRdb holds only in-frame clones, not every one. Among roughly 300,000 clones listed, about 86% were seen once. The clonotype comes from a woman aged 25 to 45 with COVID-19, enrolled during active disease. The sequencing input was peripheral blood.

The CDR3 DNA sequence: TGTGCCAGCAGTTCACCCCGGACATCCTACAATGAGCAGTTCTTC. Its translation is CASSSPRTSYNEQFF. The chain combines TRBV7-9 with TRBJ2-1, with D possibly TRBD1 on 5 matching bases. V was trimmed by 6 bases and J by 1 base, leaving 13 bases between them. Per germline, CDR1 SEHNR and CDR2 FQNEAQ (reference sequence). The CDR3 contains 15 residues.